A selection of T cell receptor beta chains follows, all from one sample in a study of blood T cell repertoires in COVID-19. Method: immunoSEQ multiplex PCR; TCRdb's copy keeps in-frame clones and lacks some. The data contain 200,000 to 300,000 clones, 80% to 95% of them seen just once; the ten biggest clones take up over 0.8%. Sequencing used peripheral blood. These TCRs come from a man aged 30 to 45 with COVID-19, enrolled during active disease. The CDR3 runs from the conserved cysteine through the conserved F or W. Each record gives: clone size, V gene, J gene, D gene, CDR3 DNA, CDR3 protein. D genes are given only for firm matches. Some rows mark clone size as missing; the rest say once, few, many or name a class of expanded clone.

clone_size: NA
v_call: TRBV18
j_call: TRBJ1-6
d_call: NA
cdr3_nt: TGTGCCAGCTCAGACAGGCGGAACCAAAATAATTCACCCCTCCACTTT
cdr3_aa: CASSDRRNQNNSPLHF

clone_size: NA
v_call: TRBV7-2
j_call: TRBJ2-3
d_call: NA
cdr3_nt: TGTGCCAGCAGCTTAAACGGGGGCACAGATACGCAGTATTTT
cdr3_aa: CASSLNGGTDTQYF

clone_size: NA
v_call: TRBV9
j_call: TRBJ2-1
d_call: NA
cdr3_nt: TGTGCCAGCAGCGTCGACATCGTCTCCTACAATGAGCAGTTCTTC
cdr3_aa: CASSVDIVSYNEQFF

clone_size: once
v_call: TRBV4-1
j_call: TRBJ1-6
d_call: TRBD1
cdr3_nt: TGCGCCAGCAGCCAAGATCTCAGGGGGCGCGTTCGGCCCGATAATTCACCCCTCCACTTT
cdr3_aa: CASSQDLRGRVRPDNSPLHF

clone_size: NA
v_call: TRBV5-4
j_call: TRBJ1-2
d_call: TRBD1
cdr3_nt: TGTGCCAGCAGCCCCCAGACAGGGAGGAAGGATGGCTACACCTTC
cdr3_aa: CASSPQTGRKDGYTF

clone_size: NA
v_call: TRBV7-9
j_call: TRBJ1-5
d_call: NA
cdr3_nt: TGTGCCAGCAGCTTAGCGCGGTTGGGGCAGGGAAGCAATCAGCCCCAGCATTTT
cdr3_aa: CASSLARLGQGSNQPQHF

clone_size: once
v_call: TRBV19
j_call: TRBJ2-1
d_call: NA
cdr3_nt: TGTGCCAGTAGTATCTCAGACGGAGTAGCTTCCTACAATGAGCAGTTCTTC
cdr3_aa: CASSISDGVASYNEQFF

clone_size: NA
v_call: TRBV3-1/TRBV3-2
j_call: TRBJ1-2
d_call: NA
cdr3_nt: TGTGCCAGCAGCCAAGCGGGGGAAACAGGCTACACCTTC
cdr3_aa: CASSQAGETGYTF

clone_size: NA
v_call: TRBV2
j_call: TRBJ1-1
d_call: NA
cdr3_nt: TGTGCCAGCAGCCTTCAGTGGAACACTGAAGCTTTCTTT
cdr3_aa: CASSLQWNTEAFF

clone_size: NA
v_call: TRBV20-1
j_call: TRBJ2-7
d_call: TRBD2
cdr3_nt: TGCAGTGCTAGTAGCGGGGGTCGTCCCTACGAGCAGTACTTC
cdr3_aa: CSASSGGRPYEQYF

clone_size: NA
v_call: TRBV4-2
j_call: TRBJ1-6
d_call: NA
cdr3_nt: TGTGCCAGCAGCCAAGGAGGGTCCCCTCGGAATTCACCCCTCCACTTT
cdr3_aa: CASSQGGSPRNSPLHF

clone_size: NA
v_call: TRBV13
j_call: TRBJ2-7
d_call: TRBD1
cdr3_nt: TGTGCCAGCAGCCCCCGACAGGGGTTCTACGAGCAGTACTTC
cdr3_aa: CASSPRQGFYEQYF

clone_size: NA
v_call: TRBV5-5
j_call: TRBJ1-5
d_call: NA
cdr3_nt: TGTGCCAGCAGCTCCAGGACAGACCCATATAGCAATCAGCCCCAGCATTTT
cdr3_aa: CASSSRTDPYSNQPQHF

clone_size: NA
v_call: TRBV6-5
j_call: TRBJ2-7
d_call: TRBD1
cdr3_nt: TGTGCCAGCAGTTCCAGACAGGGTCGCCACGAGCAGTACTTC
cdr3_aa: CASSSRQGRHEQYF

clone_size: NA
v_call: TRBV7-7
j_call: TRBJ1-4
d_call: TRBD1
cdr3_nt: TGTGCCAGCAGCCCCGGGACAGGGGGTGCAACTAATGAAAAACTGTTTTTT
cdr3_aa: CASSPGTGGATNEKLFF

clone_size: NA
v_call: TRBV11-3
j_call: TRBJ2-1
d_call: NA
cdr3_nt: TGTGCCAGCAGCTTAACTTACCGGGACAATGAGCAGTTCTTC
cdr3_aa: CASSLTYRDNEQFF

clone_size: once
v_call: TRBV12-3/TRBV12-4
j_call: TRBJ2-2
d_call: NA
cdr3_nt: TGTGCCAGCAGTTTGTGGAGCACCGGGGAGCTGTTTTTT
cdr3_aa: CASSLWSTGELFF

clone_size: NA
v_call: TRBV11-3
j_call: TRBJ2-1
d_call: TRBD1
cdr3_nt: TGTGCCAGCAGCCCGTCCCGGACAGGGTTCTCCTACAATGAGCAGTTCTTC
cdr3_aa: CASSPSRTGFSYNEQFF

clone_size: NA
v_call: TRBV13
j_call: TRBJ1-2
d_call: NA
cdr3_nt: TGTGCCAGCAGCCTAAACAGGGTATCCGTTGGCTACACCTTC
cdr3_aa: CASSLNRVSVGYTF

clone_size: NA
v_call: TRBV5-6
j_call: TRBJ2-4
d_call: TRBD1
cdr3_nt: TGTGCCAGCAGCCAGCAATGGACAGGGGCCTACTCCGACAAAAACATTCAGTACTTC
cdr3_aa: CASSQQWTGAYSDKNIQYF

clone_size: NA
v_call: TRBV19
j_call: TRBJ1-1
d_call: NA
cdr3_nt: TGTGCCAGTAGTTTGCAGGCTACAGGCGCTGAAGCTTTCTTT
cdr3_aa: CASSLQATGAEAFF

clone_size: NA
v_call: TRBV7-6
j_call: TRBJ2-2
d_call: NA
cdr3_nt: TGTGCCAGCAGCCTATATCCCCCAGGGGCGGACGGGGAGCTGTTTTTT
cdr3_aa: CASSLYPPGADGELFF

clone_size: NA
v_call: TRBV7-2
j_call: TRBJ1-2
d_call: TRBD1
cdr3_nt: TGTGCCAGCAGCCTACAGGGGGAAAACTATGGCTACACCTTC
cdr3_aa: CASSLQGENYGYTF

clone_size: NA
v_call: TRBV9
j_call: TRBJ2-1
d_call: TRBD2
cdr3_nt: TGTGCCAGCAGCGCCACTCCACTAGCGGCCAAAGGGGATACGCAGTTCTTC
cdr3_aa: CASSATPLAAKGDTQFF

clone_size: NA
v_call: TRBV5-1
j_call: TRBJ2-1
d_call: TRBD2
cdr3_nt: TGCGCCAGCAGCTTAACTAGCGGGGGACCCAATGAGCAGTTCTTC
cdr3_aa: CASSLTSGGPNEQFF

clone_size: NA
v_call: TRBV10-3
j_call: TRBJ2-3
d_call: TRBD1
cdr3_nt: TGTGCCATAACACAGGGGGATACGCAGTATTTT
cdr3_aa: CAITQGDTQYF

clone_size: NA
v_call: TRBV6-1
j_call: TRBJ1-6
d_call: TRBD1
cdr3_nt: TGTGCCAGCAGTGAAATAACTGGGCTGGGACAGGGAGAATCACCCCTCCACTTT
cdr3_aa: CASSEITGLGQGESPLHF

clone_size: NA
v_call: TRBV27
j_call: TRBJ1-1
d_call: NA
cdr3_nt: TGTGCCAGCAGTTACAGGCCGAACACTGAAGCTTTCTTT
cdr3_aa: CASSYRPNTEAFF

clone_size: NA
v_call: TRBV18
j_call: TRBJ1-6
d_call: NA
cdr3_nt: TGTGCCAGCTCACTCTCGAAGACAGCTCTTGTTAATTCACCCCTCCACTTT
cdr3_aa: CASSLSKTALVNSPLHF

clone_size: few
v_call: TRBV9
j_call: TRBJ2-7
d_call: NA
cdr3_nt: TGTGCCAGCAGCGTTTGGTCCGGGGGGCTGGGAGAGCAGTACTTC
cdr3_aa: CASSVWSGGLGEQYF

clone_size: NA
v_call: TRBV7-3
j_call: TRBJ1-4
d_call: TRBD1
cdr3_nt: TGTGCCAGCAGGGCGAGACAGGGAGGTGAAAAACTGTTTTTT
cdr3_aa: CASRARQGGEKLFF

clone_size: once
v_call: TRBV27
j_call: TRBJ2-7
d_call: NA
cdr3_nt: TGTGCCAGCAGCCAAGGGGTTCACTACGAGCAGTACTTC
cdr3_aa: CASSQGVHYEQYF

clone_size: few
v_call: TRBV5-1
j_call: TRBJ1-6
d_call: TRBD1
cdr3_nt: TGCGCCAGCAGCCCGGACAGGGGATATAATTCACCCCTCCACTTT
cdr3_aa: CASSPDRGYNSPLHF

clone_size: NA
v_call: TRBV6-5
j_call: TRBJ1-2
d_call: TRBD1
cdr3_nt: TGTGCCAGCAGCTCCCGGGACAGGGCGGGTTATGGCTACACCTTC
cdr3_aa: CASSSRDRAGYGYTF

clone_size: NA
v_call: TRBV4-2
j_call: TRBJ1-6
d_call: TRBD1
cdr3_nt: TGTGCCAGCAGCCAAGATGGCGGGACAGGGAGACATTCACCCCTCCACTTT
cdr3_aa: CASSQDGGTGRHSPLHF

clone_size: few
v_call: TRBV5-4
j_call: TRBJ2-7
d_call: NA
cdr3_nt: TGTGCCAGCAAACGGACAACCGATACCTACGAGCAGTACTTC
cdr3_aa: CASKRTTDTYEQYF

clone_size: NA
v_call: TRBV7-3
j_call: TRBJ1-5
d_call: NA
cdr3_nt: TGTGCCGGCGGGGGGGCGGACCTAAATCAGCCCCAGCATTTT
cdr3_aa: CAGGGADLNQPQHF

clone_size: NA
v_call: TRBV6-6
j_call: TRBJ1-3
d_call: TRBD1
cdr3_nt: TGTGCCAGCAGTCGATTACAGGGGGCAACAGGAAACACCATATATTTT
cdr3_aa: CASSRLQGATGNTIYF

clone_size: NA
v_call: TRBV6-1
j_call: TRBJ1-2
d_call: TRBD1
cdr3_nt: TGTGCCAGCAGTGAATTGGGACAGGCTTATGGCTACACCTTC
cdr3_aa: CASSELGQAYGYTF

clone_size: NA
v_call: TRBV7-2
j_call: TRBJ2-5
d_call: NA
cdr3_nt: TGTGCCAGCAGCTTAGGGTACGGGAACCAAGAGACCCAGTACTTC
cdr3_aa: CASSLGYGNQETQYF

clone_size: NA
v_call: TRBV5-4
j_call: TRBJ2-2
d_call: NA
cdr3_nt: TGTGCCAGCACCAACTTGACTACGAACACCGGGGAGCTGTTTTTT
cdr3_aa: CASTNLTTNTGELFF

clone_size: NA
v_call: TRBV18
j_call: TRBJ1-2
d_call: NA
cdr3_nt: TGTGCCAGCTCACCACGGGTTGAACAGAACTATGGCTACACCTTC
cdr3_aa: CASSPRVEQNYGYTF

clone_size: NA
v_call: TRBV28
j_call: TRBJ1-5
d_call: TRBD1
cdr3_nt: TGTGCCAGCAGACGGGGACAGGGGAGGTGGGACCAGCCCCAGCATTTT
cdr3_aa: CASRRGQGRWDQPQHF

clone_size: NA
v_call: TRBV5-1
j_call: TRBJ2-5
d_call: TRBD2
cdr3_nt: TGCGCCAGCAGCTTGGGCCAGGGACTAGCGGTCCAAGAGACCCAGTACTTC
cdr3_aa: CASSLGQGLAVQETQYF

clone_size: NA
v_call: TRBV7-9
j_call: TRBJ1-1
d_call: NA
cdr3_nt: TGTGCCAGCGCAATCACTCGGGGGAACACTGAAGCTTTCTTT
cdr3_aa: CASAITRGNTEAFF